These 7 T cell receptor beta chains originate from one sample sequenced in a study of cytomegalovirus exposure and HLA in healthy donors. 60 Vbeta and 13 Jbeta primers were used in PCR. Generated by immunoSEQ multiplex PCR, the TCRdb table keeps only in-frame clones and is missing some. The sample shows 160,000 or so clones, approximately 88% of them seen only once. The sequenced material came from PBMCs. These TCRs come from a woman between 25 and 40 years old in good health and CMV-seronegative.

The chain is built from TRBV6-6 and TRBJ2-1; 9 bases align to TRBD1. The CDR3 runs 14 residues. Germline-derived CDR1 and CDR2 are MNHNY and SVGAGI (reference sequence). V was pared by 10 bases and J by 2 bases, with 6 bases of the junction left unmatched. DNA of the CDR3: TGTGCCACCGGGACAGGGTACCCCTACAATGAGCAGTTCTTC. As protein: CATGTGYPYNEQFF.

V is TRBV19 and J is TRBJ2-7; 11 bases are a match to TRBD2. J gave up 4 bases and V 9 bases, and 11 bases lay outside the gene matches. CDR1 is LNHDA, CDR2 SQIVND, per germline (reference sequence). The CDR3 sequence is 15 residues long. CDR3 amino acids: CASRPRLAGLYEQYF. CDR3 bases: TGTGCCAGCCGACCCAGACTAGCGGGATTGTACGAGCAGTACTTC.

The rearrangement links TRBV5-1 to TRBJ2-3; TRBD2 aligns across 9 bases. The CDR3 is 16 residues long. J was trimmed by 8 bases and V by 4 bases; bases with no gene match: 14. Germline values: CDR1 SGHRS, CDR2 YFSETQ. The CDR3 loop reads CASSALLAGGPVTQYF. The CDR3 DNA reads as TGCGCCAGCAGCGCCCTATTGGCGGGAGGGCCGGTTACGCAGTATTTT.

This chain links TRBV25-1 with TRBJ1-6; TRBD1 agrees at 11 bases. The germline V gene has CDR1 MGHDK and CDR2 SYGVNS. The CDR3 length is 15 residues. J gave up 10 bases and V 4 bases, and 6 bases lay outside the gene matches. The CDR3 coding sequence is TGTGCCAGCAGTGCCCGGACAGGGGGCAGGTCACCCCTCCACTTT. This translates into CASSARTGGRSPLHF.

The genes are TRBV5-4 and TRBJ2-7; TRBD2 agrees at 8 bases. Trimming took 2 bases from V and 2 from J; bases not matched to a gene: 3. Germline V lookup: CDR1 SGHNT, CDR2 YYREEE (reference sequence). The CDR3 spans 14 residues. As DNA, the CDR3 is TGTGCCAGCAGCTTCGGGGGGGCTCCCTACGAGCAGTACTTC. This gives the protein CASSFGGAPYEQYF.

The CDR3 reads CASSPTGNTEAFF. The CDR3 nucleotides read TGTGCCAGCAGCCCCACAGGGAACACTGAAGCTTTCTTT. The chain uses TRBV25-1 and TRBJ1-1, with a tentative D call TRBD1 (5 bases). Germline values: CDR1 MGHDK, CDR2 SYGVNS. V lost 6 bases and J lost 1, with 9 bases in between. The CDR3 is 13 amino acids.

V usage is TRBV11-2 and J usage is TRBJ1-5; 10 nucleotides line up with TRBD1. V gave up 1 base and J gave up 7 bases; unmatched junction bases: 4. Germline V gene lookup returns CDR1 SGHAT and CDR2 FQNNGV. The CDR3 extends over 15 amino acids. The CDR3 nucleotides are TGTGCCAGCAGCTTAGGGGACAGGGGCCTGCAGCCCCAGCATTTT. Translated: CASSLGDRGLQPQHF.